These 31 T cell receptor beta chains were sequenced from one sample in a study of T cell responses to AZD1222 COVID-19 vaccine. Clones were read by immunoSEQ multiplex PCR, and TCRdb kept only the in-frame ones, dropping some. The sample yields about 160,000 clones, roughly nine tenths seen once. The sequencing here drew on peripheral blood, taken on day 0 of AZD1222 vaccination. The receptor set was obtained from an adult in good health.

This chain joins TRBV5-1 and TRBJ2-3; maybe TRBD2 (6 bases). The CDR3 sequence is 16 residues long. Trimming removed 4 bases from V and 6 bases from J, with 21 bases in between. The V gene's germline CDR1 is SGHRS and CDR2 YFSETQ. CDR3 in amino acids: CASSPEGGTHVDTQYF. In nucleotides, the CDR3 is TGCGCCAGCAGCCCTGAAGGCGGGACTCACGTGGATACGCAGTATTTT.

J is TRBJ1-5 and V is TRBV10-3; D perhaps matches TRBD1 (6 bases). Germline V gives CDR1 ENHRY, CDR2 SYGVKD. Trimming removed 9 bases from V and 0 bases from J, with 15 bases in between. The CDR3 contains 15 residues. CDR3 loop: CAIGGGSDSNQPQHF. The CDR3 DNA sequence: TGTGCCATAGGGGGGGGGTCGGATAGCAATCAGCCCCAGCATTTT.

This chain links TRBV5-4 with TRBJ1-5; maybe TRBD1 (5 bases). V dropped 4 bases and J dropped 5 bases, with 10 bases sitting between them. This CDR3 has 13 amino acids. Germline V gives CDR1 SGHNT, CDR2 YYREEE (reference sequence). The CDR3 DNA is TGTGCCAGCAGCGGGGACGGGGATCAGCCCCAGCATTTT. It codes for CASSGDGDQPQHF. Together with reference TRBV5-4 and TRBJ1-5, the CDR3 gives the full variable domain: ETGVTQSPTHLIKTRGQQVTLRCSSQSGHNTVSWYQQALGQGPQFIFQYYREEENGRGNFPPRFSGLQFPNYSSELNVNALELDDSALYLCASSGDGDQPQHFGDGTRLSIL.

The V and J genes are TRBV27 and TRBJ2-1; perhaps TRBD1 as D (5 bases). The CDR3 loop spans 14 amino acids. Germline loops: CDR1 MNHEY, CDR2 SMNVEV (reference sequence). Trimming took 5 bases from V and 2 from J, leaving 10 bases between them. Written as DNA, the CDR3 is TGTGCCAGCAGTAAGGCAGGGCCCTACAATGAGCAGTTCTTC. Translation: CASSKAGPYNEQFF.

The chain carries TRBV28 and TRBJ1-1; 7 positions match TRBD1. Germline V gene sequence: CDR1 MDHEN, CDR2 SYDVKM. V trimming: 6 bases; J trimming: 5 bases; junction bases outside the gene matches: 12. This CDR3 contains 15 residues. The CDR3 reads CASSPPGQVGTEAFF. Written as DNA, the CDR3 is TGTGCCAGCAGCCCTCCCGGACAGGTGGGGACTGAAGCTTTCTTT. The complete variable domain, with remaining parts taken from reference TRBV28 and TRBJ1-1, reads DVKVTQSSRYLVKRTGEKVFLECVQDMDHENMFWYRQDPGLGLRLIYFSYDVKMKEKGDIPEGYSVSREKKERFSLILESASTNQTSMYLCASSPPGQVGTEAFFGQGTRLTVV.

The rearrangement uses TRBV29-1 and TRBJ2-7; 7 bases are shared with TRBD1. The CDR3 runs 13 residues. CDR1 and CDR2 from the germline V gene are SQVTM and ANQGSEA. V was clipped by 6 bases and J by 2 bases; unmatched bases: 7. CDR3 in amino acids: CSVGNRGAYEQYF. The DNA of the CDR3 is TGCAGCGTGGGGAACAGGGGAGCCTACGAGCAGTACTTC.

This clone was seen just once. V gene TRBV4-3 combines with J gene TRBJ1-5; D uncertain. Trimming left V 3 bases short and J 6 bases short, with 15 bases between. Germline CDR1 and CDR2: LGHNA and YSLEER. The CDR3 totals 15 residues. CDR3 bases: TGCGCCAGCAGCCAGGGAATCGGGATGGGTCAGCCCCAGCATTTT. This translates into CASSQGIGMGQPQHF.

The chain couples TRBV29-1 to TRBJ1-1; D not certain. V lost 7 bases to trimming and J lost 0 bases, with 9 bases between them. The CDR3 covers 12 residues. From germline, CDR1 is SQVTM and CDR2 ANQGSEA. The CDR3 nucleotides are TGCAGCGGCAGGTTTATGAACACTGAAGCTTTCTTT. This gives the protein CSGRFMNTEAFF.

The chain is built from TRBV4-1 and TRBJ2-1, with 9 bases matching TRBD2. The CDR3 extends over 17 amino acids. Germline CDR1 MGHRA, CDR2 YSYEKL. The V and J ends lost 0 bases and 5 bases, in that order; junction bases with no gene match: 8. CDR3 sequence: CASSQDRLAGPHNEQFF. The DNA for the CDR3 is TGCGCCAGCAGCCAAGATCGGCTAGCGGGGCCTCACAATGAGCAGTTCTTC.

V and J are TRBV10-2 and TRBJ1-1; D unresolved. There are 13 residues in the CDR3. Trimming shortened V by 0 bases and J by 1 base, and 3 bases separated the two germline ends. Germline loops: CDR1 WSHSY, CDR2 SAAADI. Here the CDR3 DNA reads TGCGCCAGCAGTGAGTCGGGGAACACTGAAGCTTTCTTT. As protein: CASSESGNTEAFF.

There are a few counts of this clone. CDR3 bases: TGTGCCAGCAGACCCGGGACAGGGGCTACCCTCACCTATGGCTACACCTTC. Amino acids: CASRPGTGATLTYGYTF. The chain links TRBV5-8 to TRBJ1-2; 10 positions match TRBD1. V dropped 5 bases and J dropped 4; count of bases not matched to a gene: 14. The CDR3 spans 17 residues. Germline values: CDR1 SGHTS, CDR2 YDEGEE.

This chain joins TRBV29-1 and TRBJ2-3, with 14 bases aligning to TRBD2. This CDR3 region has 19 residues. The germline gives CDR1 SQVTM, CDR2 ANQGSEA. V dropped 1 base and J dropped 0; count of bases not matched to a gene: 9. This CDR3 is CSVEAHGLAGGPSTDTQYF. DNA of the CDR3: TGCAGCGTTGAAGCCCACGGACTAGCGGGGGGTCCTAGCACAGATACGCAGTATTTT.

This clone was picked up one time. The chain combines TRBV6-2 or TRBV6-3 with TRBJ1-1; 7 nucleotides agree with TRBD1. With 5 bases clipped from V and 5 bases from J, the junction kept 8 bases outside the gene matches. This CDR3 comprises 14 residues. Germline V lookup: CDR1 MNHEY, CDR2 SVGEGT. CDR3 amino acids: CASSETGSRTEAFF. CDR3 in DNA: TGTGCCAGCAGTGAGACAGGGAGTAGGACTGAAGCTTTCTTT.

The chain combines TRBV24-1 with TRBJ1-6; tentatively, D is TRBD1 (5 bases). V gave up 5 bases and J gave up 7 bases, with 11 bases separating them. This CDR3 has 14 amino acids. Germline lookup yields CDR1 KGHDR and CDR2 SFDVKD. This CDR3 reads CATSAGTTNSPLHF. The CDR3 region has the DNA TGTGCCACCAGTGCCGGGACTACCAATTCACCCCTCCACTTT.

The chain joins TRBV5-1 to TRBJ2-3, with 8 bases fitting TRBD1. Germline V CDR1 and CDR2: SGHRS, YFSETQ. The J segment lost 2 bases and the V segment lost 5 bases, leaving 7 bases of the junction unmatched. The CDR3 has 15 amino acids. The CDR3 nucleotides read TGCGCCAGCAGTTTCCAGGGGGCGAACACAGATACGCAGTATTTT. This encodes CASSFQGANTDTQYF.

The V and J genes are TRBV28 and TRBJ1-3; D gene uncertain. Germline CDR1 is MDHEN and CDR2 is SYDVKM. The V end lost 3 bases, the J end lost 1 base, and 7 bases lay between the germline ends. The CDR3 spans 14 residues. CDR3 DNA sequence: TGTGCCAGCAGTTTTATGAGGTCTGGAAACACCATATATTTT. This sequence encodes CASSFMRSGNTIYF.

The chain joins TRBV6-2 or TRBV6-3 to TRBJ2-3; TRBD2 agrees at 8 bases. This CDR3 spans 16 amino acids. The V segment lost 2 bases and the J segment 2 bases; nucleotides outside the gene matches: 6. Germline CDR1 reads MNHEY; CDR2 reads SVGEGT. CDR3 region: CASSYPGLALTDTQYF. In DNA, the CDR3 is TGTGCCAGCAGTTACCCTGGACTAGCTCTCACAGATACGCAGTATTTT.

This CDR3 is CASSPPAVRMNTEAFF. The CDR3 DNA reads TGTGCCAGCTCACCACCGGCGGTCAGAATGAACACTGAAGCTTTCTTT. This chain uses TRBV18 with TRBJ1-1; D is unclear. CDR3 length: 16 residues. CDR1 is KGHSH and CDR2 is LQKENI in the germline V gene. Trimming took 0 bases from V and 0 from J, leaving 11 bases between them.

This clone was found once. For the CDR3, the DNA is TGTGCCAGCAGTGAAGCGAAGGGGGCCTACGAGCAGTACTTC. Protein product: CASSEAKGAYEQYF. The chain carries TRBV6-1 and TRBJ2-7; perhaps TRBD1 as D (6 bases). Trimming stripped 0 bases from V and 2 bases from J, with 8 bases between. The germline gives CDR1 MNHNS, CDR2 SASEGT. The CDR3 covers 14 residues.

This sequence joins TRBV7-2 and TRBJ2-5; D is perhaps TRBD1 (6 bases). Trimming took off 4 bases at V and 5 bases at J, with 17 bases between the two ends. Germline CDR1 SGHTA, CDR2 FQGNSA. The CDR3 contains 15 residues. CDR3 sequence: CASSSGQMIRETQYF. CDR3 DNA sequence: TGTGCCAGCAGCTCAGGACAGATGATAAGGGAGACCCAGTACTTC.

The V call is TRBV11-2, the J call TRBJ2-1; no reliable D call. The CDR3 is 14 amino acids. Germline V gene data show CDR1 as SGHAT and CDR2 as FQNNGV. V lost 5 bases to trimming and J lost 0 bases, with 8 bases between them. For the CDR3, the DNA is TGTGCCAGCAGCCTTCCCAGCTCCTACAATGAGCAGTTCTTC. Its translation is CASSLPSSYNEQFF.

The chain recombines TRBV2 with TRBJ2-1; 10 positions match TRBD2. With V trimmed by 1 base and J by 5 bases, 5 bases remained unmatched. The CDR3 is 16 amino acids. Per germline, CDR1 SNHLY and CDR2 FYNNEI. This CDR3 is CASSEVATSGNNEQFF. CDR3 nucleotide sequence: TGTGCCAGCAGTGAAGTTGCAACTAGCGGGAACAATGAGCAGTTCTTC. The full variable domain, rest sourced from reference TRBV2 and TRBJ2-1, is EPEVTQTPSHQVTQMGQEVILRCVPISNHLYFYWYRQILGQKVEFLVSFYNNEISEKSEIFDDQFSVERPDGSNFTLKIRSTKLEDSAMYFCASSEVATSGNNEQFFGPGTRLTVL.

The chain couples TRBV4-3 to TRBJ2-4; possibly TRBD2 for D (5 bases). The germline CDR1 and CDR2 sequences are LGHNA and YSLEER. Trimming removed 0 bases at V and 9 bases at J, with 12 bases between. This CDR3 comprises 14 residues. The CDR3 nucleotides are TGCGCCAGCAGCCAAGAACCGTCGAGGGCCATTCAGTACTTC. Encoded protein: CASSQEPSRAIQYF.

This chain joins TRBV6-2 or TRBV6-3 and TRBJ2-7; 7 bases are shared with TRBD2. Germline-derived CDR1 and CDR2 are MNHEY and SVGEGT. With V trimmed by 6 bases and J by 0 bases, 2 bases remained unmatched. The CDR3 runs 13 residues. In DNA, the CDR3 is TGTGCCAGCAGCGGGGGGTTCTCCTACGAGCAGTACTTC. It yields the protein CASSGGFSYEQYF.

CDR3 nucleotide sequence: TGTGCCAGCAGTTTACAGGGTAACTATGGCTACACCTTC. Encoded protein: CASSLQGNYGYTF. The rearrangement uses TRBV7-2 and TRBJ1-2; D perhaps matches TRBD1 (6 bases). Trimming removed 6 bases at V and 1 base at J, with 9 bases between. CDR1 and CDR2 (germline): SGHTA, FQGNSA. The CDR3 contains 13 residues.

The CDR3 protein is CASSPGTAHGYTF. The DNA for the CDR3 is TGTGCCAGCAGCCCAGGGACAGCCCATGGCTACACCTTC. V is TRBV7-9 and J is TRBJ1-2; 7 bases are a match to TRBD1. V gave up 5 bases and J gave up 6 bases; unmatched junction bases: 6. CDR1 is SEHNR and CDR2 is FQNEAQ in the germline V gene (reference sequence). This CDR3 region has 13 residues.

This chain links TRBV5-4 with TRBJ2-2; TRBD2 agrees at 9 bases. J was trimmed by 5 bases and V by 3 bases; bases with no gene match: 2. CDR1 is SGHNT, CDR2 YYREEE, per germline (reference sequence). The CDR3 is made up of 14 amino acids. CDR3 region: CASSSGLATGELFF. The CDR3 DNA reads TGTGCCAGCAGCTCGGGACTAGCTACCGGGGAGCTGTTTTTT.

This clone was seen more than once but under ten times. This chain joins TRBV15 and TRBJ1-3; TRBD1 matches 8 bases. The CDR3 loop spans 15 amino acids. CDR1 LNHNV and CDR2 YYDKDF come from the germline V gene (reference sequence). Trimming removed 0 bases from V and 4 bases from J; junction bases left unmatched: 2. The CDR3 nucleotides are TGTGCCACCAGCAGAGACAGGGGGCGCGGAAACACCATATATTTT. This translates into CATSRDRGRGNTIYF.

V gene TRBV27 combines with J gene TRBJ1-3; D uncertain. Between the trimmed V and J ends, which lost 5 bases and 0 bases, there was a span of 5 bases. This CDR3 has 13 amino acids. Germline lookup yields CDR1 MNHEY and CDR2 SMNVEV (reference sequence). The CDR3 DNA follows: TGTGCCAGCAGTCTACTCTCTGGAAACACCATATATTTT. This translates into CASSLLSGNTIYF.

CDR3 residues: CASSQVGNTEAFF. The CDR3 coding sequence is TGCGCCAGCAGCCAAGTAGGCAATACTGAAGCTTTCTTT. The V call is TRBV4-1, the J call TRBJ1-1; D ambiguous. Germline V gives CDR1 MGHRA, CDR2 YSYEKL. The CDR3 spans 13 residues. V gave up 1 base and J gave up 5 bases, with 8 bases separating them.

This sequence joins TRBV5-1 and TRBJ2-3, with a possible D match to TRBD1 (5 bases). The CDR3 covers 19 residues. V was pared by 7 bases and J by 2 bases, with 29 bases between. The V gene's germline CDR1 is SGHRS and CDR2 YFSETQ. CDR3 DNA: TGCGCCAGCTCGTTGGTGGGGCAGGGTCGCCTTAAACTCACAGATACGCAGTATTTT. This codes for CASSLVGQGRLKLTDTQYF.